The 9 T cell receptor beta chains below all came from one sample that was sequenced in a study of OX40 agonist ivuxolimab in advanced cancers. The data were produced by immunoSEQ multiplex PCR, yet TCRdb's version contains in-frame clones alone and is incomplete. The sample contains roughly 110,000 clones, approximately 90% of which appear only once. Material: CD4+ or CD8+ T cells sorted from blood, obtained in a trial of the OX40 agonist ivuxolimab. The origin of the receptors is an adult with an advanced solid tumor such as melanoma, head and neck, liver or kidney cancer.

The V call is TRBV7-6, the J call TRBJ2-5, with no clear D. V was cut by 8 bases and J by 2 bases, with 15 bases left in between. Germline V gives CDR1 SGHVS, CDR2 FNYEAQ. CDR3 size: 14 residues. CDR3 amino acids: CASSHEGFQETQYF. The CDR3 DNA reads TGTGCCAGCTCCCACGAAGGGTTTCAAGAGACCCAGTACTTC.

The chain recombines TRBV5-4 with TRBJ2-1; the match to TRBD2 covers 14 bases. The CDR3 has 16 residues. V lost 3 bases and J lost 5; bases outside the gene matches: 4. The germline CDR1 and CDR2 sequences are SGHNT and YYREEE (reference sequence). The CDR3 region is CASSSGLAGGNNEQFF. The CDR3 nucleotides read TGTGCCAGCAGCTCCGGACTAGCGGGGGGTAACAATGAGCAGTTCTTC. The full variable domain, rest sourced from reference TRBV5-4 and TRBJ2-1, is ETGVTQSPTHLIKTRGQQVTLRCSSQSGHNTVSWYQQALGQGPQFIFQYYREEENGRGNFPPRFSGLQFPNYSSELNVNALELDDSALYLCASSSGLAGGNNEQFFGPGTRLTVL.

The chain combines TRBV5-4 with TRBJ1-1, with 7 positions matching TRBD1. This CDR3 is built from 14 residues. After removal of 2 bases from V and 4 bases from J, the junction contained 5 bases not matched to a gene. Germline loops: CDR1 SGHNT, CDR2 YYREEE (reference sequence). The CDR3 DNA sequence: TGTGCCAGCAGCTTAAACAGGGGATCCACTGAAGCTTTCTTT. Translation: CASSLNRGSTEAFF.

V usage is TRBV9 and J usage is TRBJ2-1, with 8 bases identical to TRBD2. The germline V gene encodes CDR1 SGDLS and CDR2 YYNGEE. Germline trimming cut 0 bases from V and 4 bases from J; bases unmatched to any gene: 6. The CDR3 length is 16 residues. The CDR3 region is CASSVAAGGAYNEQFF. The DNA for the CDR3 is TGTGCCAGCAGCGTAGCGGCGGGAGGTGCGTACAATGAGCAGTTCTTC.

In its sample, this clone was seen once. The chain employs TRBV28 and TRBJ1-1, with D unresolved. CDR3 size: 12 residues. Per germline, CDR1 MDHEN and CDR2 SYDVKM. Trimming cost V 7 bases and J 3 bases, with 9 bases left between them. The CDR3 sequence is CASTSGYTEAFF. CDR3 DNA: TGTGCCAGCACATCTGGCTACACTGAAGCTTTCTTT.

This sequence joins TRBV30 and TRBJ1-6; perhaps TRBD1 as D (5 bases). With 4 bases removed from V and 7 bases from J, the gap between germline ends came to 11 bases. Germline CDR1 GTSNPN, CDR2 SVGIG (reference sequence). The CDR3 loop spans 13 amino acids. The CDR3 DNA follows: TGTGCCTGGAAGGGGTACGCCAATTCACCCCTCCACTTT. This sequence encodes CAWKGYANSPLHF.

This chain's CDR3 is CASTAGTTYQETQYF. In DNA form, the CDR3 reads TGTGCCAGTACTGCCGGGACCACGTACCAAGAGACCCAGTACTTC. This chain uses TRBV19 with TRBJ2-5, with D tentatively TRBD1 or TRBD2 (5 bases each). The CDR3 covers 15 residues. The ends were cut back, 7 bases at V and 0 bases at J, with 15 bases in the middle. The V gene's germline CDR1 is LNHDA and CDR2 SQIVND (reference sequence).

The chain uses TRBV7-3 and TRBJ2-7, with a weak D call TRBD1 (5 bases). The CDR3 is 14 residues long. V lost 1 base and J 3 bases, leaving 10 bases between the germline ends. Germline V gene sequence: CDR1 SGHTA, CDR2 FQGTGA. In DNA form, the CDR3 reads TGTGCCAGCAGCTTAATGGGGCCAGACTACGAGCAGTACTTC. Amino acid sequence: CASSLMGPDYEQYF.

The CDR3 DNA sequence: TGTGCCAGCAGATACTGGGACAGCAACACTGAAGCTTTCTTT. Its protein product is CASRYWDSNTEAFF. The chain has TRBV27 and TRBJ1-1; TRBD1 matches 7 bases. The CDR3 is 14 residues long. Germline V gene sequence: CDR1 MNHEY, CDR2 SMNVEV (reference sequence). V trimming: 6 bases; J trimming: 2 bases; junction bases outside the gene matches: 6.